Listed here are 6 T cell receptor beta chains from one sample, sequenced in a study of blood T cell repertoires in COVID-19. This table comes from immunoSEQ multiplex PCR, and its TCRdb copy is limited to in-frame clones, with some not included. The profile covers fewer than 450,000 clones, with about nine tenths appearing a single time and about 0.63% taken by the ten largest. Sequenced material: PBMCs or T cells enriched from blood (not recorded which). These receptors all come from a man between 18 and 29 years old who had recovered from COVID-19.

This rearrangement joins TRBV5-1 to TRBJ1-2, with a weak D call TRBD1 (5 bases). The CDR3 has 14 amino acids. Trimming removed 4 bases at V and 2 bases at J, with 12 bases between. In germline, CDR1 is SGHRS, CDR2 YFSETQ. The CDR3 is CASSVVQGNYGYTF. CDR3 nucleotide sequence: TGCGCCAGCAGCGTCGTGCAGGGAAACTATGGCTACACCTTC.

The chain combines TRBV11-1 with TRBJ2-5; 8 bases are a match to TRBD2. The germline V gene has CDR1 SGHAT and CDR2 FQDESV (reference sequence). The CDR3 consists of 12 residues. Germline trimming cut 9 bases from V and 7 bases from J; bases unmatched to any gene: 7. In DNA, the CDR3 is TGTGCCAGTCAAGCGGGAGTTGGGACCCAGTACTTC. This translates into CASQAGVGTQYF.

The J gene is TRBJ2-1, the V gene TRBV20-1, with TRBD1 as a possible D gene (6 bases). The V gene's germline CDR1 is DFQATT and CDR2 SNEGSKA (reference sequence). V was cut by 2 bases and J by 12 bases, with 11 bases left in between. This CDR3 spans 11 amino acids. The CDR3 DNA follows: TGCAGTGCTAGATTGGACAGCTGGCAGTTCTTC. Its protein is CSARLDSWQFF.

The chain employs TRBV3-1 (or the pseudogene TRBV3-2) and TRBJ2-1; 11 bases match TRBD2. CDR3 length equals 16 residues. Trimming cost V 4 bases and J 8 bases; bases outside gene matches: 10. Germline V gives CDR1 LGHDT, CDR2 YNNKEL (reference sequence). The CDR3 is CASSPEVASGRHEQFF. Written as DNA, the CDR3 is TGTGCCAGCAGCCCCGAGGTGGCTAGCGGGAGGCATGAGCAGTTCTTC.

CDR3 amino acids: CASSSRPGIRNSPLHF. The CDR3 DNA follows: TGTGCCAGCAGCTCCCGCCCAGGAATACGAAATTCACCCCTCCACTTT. The rearrangement joins TRBV7-4 to TRBJ1-6, with D unclear. V shed 4 bases and J shed 7 bases, with 17 bases lying between them. The germline CDR1 and CDR2 sequences are SGHVT and SQSDAQ. The CDR3 runs 16 residues.

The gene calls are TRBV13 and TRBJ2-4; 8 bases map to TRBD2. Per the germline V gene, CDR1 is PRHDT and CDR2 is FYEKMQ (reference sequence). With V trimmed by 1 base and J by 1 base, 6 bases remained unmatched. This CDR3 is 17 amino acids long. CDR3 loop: CASSLVRGGPAKNIQYF. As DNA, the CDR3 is TGTGCCAGCAGCTTAGTTCGGGGGGGACCGGCCAAAAACATTCAGTACTTC.